The 16 T cell receptor beta chains below come from one sample, sequenced in a study of blood T cell repertoires in COVID-19. The assay was immunoSEQ multiplex PCR, and TCRdb's table has in-frame clones only and misses some. Counted here are over 350,000 clones, 88% occurring once; the ten biggest clones make up approximately 1.2%. The sequencing input was PBMCs or T cells enriched from blood (not recorded which). The receptors stem from a woman under 30 who had recovered from COVID-19.

J is TRBJ1-2 and V is TRBV6-2 or TRBV6-3; D possibly corresponds to TRBD1 (6 bases). Trimming stripped 2 bases from V and 4 bases from J, with 11 bases between. The germline gives CDR1 MNHEY, CDR2 SVGEGT. This CDR3 is 14 amino acids long. The CDR3 protein is CASSYLGQSYGYTF. CDR3 bases: TGTGCCAGCAGTTACCTAGGACAGTCCTATGGCTACACCTTC.

V gene TRBV7-9 combines with J gene TRBJ1-1; TRBD1 is a possible D gene (5 bases). Germline values: CDR1 SEHNR, CDR2 FQNEAQ (reference sequence). CDR3 size: 18 residues. Trimming left V 1 base short and J 0 bases short, with 18 bases between. CDR3 sequence (DNA): TGTGCCAGCAGCTTAGGTCTTGGGACTTATACCCTGAACACTGAAGCTTTCTTT. This sequence encodes CASSLGLGTYTLNTEAFF.

The chain has TRBV29-1 and TRBJ1-1, with D possibly being TRBD1 (5 bases). V was pared by 4 bases and J by 2 bases, with 11 bases between. Germline assignment: CDR1 SQVTM and CDR2 ANQGSEA. This CDR3 contains 13 residues. The CDR3 is CSVAPGLNTEAFF. In DNA form, the CDR3 reads TGCAGCGTTGCCCCGGGACTCAACACTGAAGCTTTCTTT.

This rearrangement joins TRBV7-2 to TRBJ1-4; 10 bases map to TRBD1. The ends lost 4 bases at V and 8 bases at J; junction bases unmatched: 7. Looked up from germline, CDR1 is SGHTA and CDR2 is FQGNSA. This CDR3 comprises 15 residues. Here the CDR3 reads CASSSRTGGREKLFF. In nucleotides, the CDR3 is TGTGCCAGCAGCTCGAGGACAGGGGGAAGGGAAAAACTGTTTTTT.

This chain joins TRBV9 and TRBJ1-4; D is ambiguous. CDR1 is SGDLS, CDR2 YYNGEE, per germline. The V end was cut by 6 bases, the J end by 5 bases, with 17 bases between. This CDR3 is 15 amino acids long. CDR3 amino acids: CASNSGNPGNEKLFF. Here the CDR3 DNA reads TGTGCCAGCAACTCGGGGAATCCTGGCAATGAAAAACTGTTTTTT. Supplemented by reference TRBV9 and TRBJ1-4, the full variable domain reads DSGVTQTPKHLITATGQRVTLRCSPRSGDLSVYWYQQSLDQGLQFLIQYYNGEERAKGNILERFSAQQFPDLHSELNLSSLELGDSALYFCASNSGNPGNEKLFFGSGTQLSVL.

The V call is TRBV19, the J call TRBJ2-7; 9 nucleotides match TRBD1. This CDR3 is 15 amino acids long. V trimming: 5 bases; J trimming: 6 bases; junction bases outside the gene matches: 11. CDR1 and CDR2 (germline): LNHDA, SQIVND (reference sequence). As DNA, the CDR3 is TGTGCCAGTAGTCCTTCCGGGACAGGGCCTTTCGAGCAGTACTTC. Its translation: CASSPSGTGPFEQYF.

The chain links TRBV9 to TRBJ1-6, with D possibly matching TRBD1 (5 bases). Germline CDR1 SGDLS, CDR2 YYNGEE. The CDR3 length is 13 residues. Trimming removed 4 bases at V and 9 bases at J, with 11 bases between. The CDR3 loop reads CASSNPGGSPLHF. CDR3 in DNA: TGTGCCAGCAGCAATCCGGGGGGTTCACCCCTCCACTTT.

The genes are TRBV29-1 and TRBJ2-3; 8 nucleotides agree with TRBD1. Per germline, CDR1 SQVTM and CDR2 ANQGSEA. The V gene end was trimmed by 6 bases and the J gene end by 4 bases; junction bases not matched to a gene: 9. The CDR3 loop spans 14 amino acids. CDR3 nucleotides: TGCAGCGTGGAGGACAGGGAAGTAGCAGATACGCAGTATTTT. Amino acids: CSVEDREVADTQYF.

The chain employs TRBV7-3 and TRBJ1-1; 8 positions agree with TRBD1. Germline CDR1 reads SGHTA; CDR2 reads FQGTGA. The V segment lost 6 bases and the J segment 1 base; nucleotides outside the gene matches: 7. The length of the CDR3 is 15 residues. In DNA, the CDR3 is TGTGCCAGCAGACAATACGGGACAGGGAACACTGAAGCTTTCTTT. Protein: CASRQYGTGNTEAFF.

Only a few counts were recorded for this clone. The V call is TRBV6-1, the J call TRBJ2-1, with 11 bases aligning to TRBD2. Trimming took 3 bases from V and 7 from J; bases not matched to a gene: 8. This CDR3 contains 16 residues. Germline CDR1 is MNHNS and CDR2 is SASEGT. CDR3 in DNA: TGTGCCAGCAGTGATTTGGCTAGCGGGGGGCTTAATGAGCAGTTCTTC. It translates to CASSDLASGGLNEQFF.

The chain joins TRBV14 to TRBJ2-3, with TRBD2 identical over 10 bases. Germline V gene data show CDR1 as SGHDN and CDR2 as FVKESK. The V segment lost 2 bases and the J segment 8 bases; nucleotides outside the gene matches: 7. The CDR3 is made up of 15 amino acids. The CDR3 DNA reads as TGTGCCAGCAGCCAACAGAGCGGGGGGGCAGCTACGCAGTATTTT. Translating it yields CASSQQSGGAATQYF.

The genes are TRBV19 and TRBJ2-1, with 9 bases lining up with TRBD1. Germline V CDR1 and CDR2: LNHDA, SQIVND (reference sequence). The trim removed 7 bases at V and 9 bases at J, leaving 13 bases unmatched. This CDR3 has 15 residues. The CDR3 coding sequence is TGTGCCAGTACCTGGGGGACAGGGCCCCTATTTGAGCAGTTCTTC. Its translation is CASTWGTGPLFEQFF.

Only a few counts were recorded for this clone. The chain is built from TRBV7-2 and TRBJ2-3; 7 nucleotides agree with TRBD1. The CDR3 runs 15 residues. The germline CDR1 and CDR2 sequences are SGHTA and FQGNSA. With V trimmed by 4 bases and J by 0 bases, 4 bases remained unmatched. CDR3 amino acids: CASSSWDSSTDTQYF. CDR3 DNA sequence: TGTGCCAGCAGCTCCTGGGACAGTAGCACAGATACGCAGTATTTT.

The V gene is TRBV6-5, the J gene TRBJ2-1; tentative D call: TRBD1 (6 bases). The germline CDR1 and CDR2 sequences are MNHEY and SVGAGI. This CDR3 has 12 amino acids. Trimming pared 6 bases from V and 8 bases from J, leaving 11 bases between. The CDR3: CASSGGQHEQFF. CDR3 nucleotide sequence: TGTGCCAGCAGCGGAGGACAGCATGAGCAGTTCTTC.

This chain uses TRBV10-3 with TRBJ2-4, with 9 nucleotides matching TRBD1. This CDR3 has 16 residues. Germline V gene sequence: CDR1 ENHRY, CDR2 SYGVKD. V lost 5 bases and J lost 5; bases outside the gene matches: 10. The CDR3 here is CAISSYRDRDENIQYF. In DNA, the CDR3 is TGTGCCATCAGTTCTTACCGGGACAGGGACGAAAACATTCAGTACTTC.

V is TRBV7-3 and J is TRBJ2-3; possibly TRBD1 for D (6 bases). V gave up 7 bases and J gave up 7 bases, with 15 bases separating them. This CDR3 is 13 amino acids long. Per the germline V gene, CDR1 is SGHTA and CDR2 is FQGTGA. CDR3 region: CASTPPGGYTQYF. CDR3 bases: TGTGCCAGCACCCCCCCTGGGGGCTATACGCAGTATTTT.